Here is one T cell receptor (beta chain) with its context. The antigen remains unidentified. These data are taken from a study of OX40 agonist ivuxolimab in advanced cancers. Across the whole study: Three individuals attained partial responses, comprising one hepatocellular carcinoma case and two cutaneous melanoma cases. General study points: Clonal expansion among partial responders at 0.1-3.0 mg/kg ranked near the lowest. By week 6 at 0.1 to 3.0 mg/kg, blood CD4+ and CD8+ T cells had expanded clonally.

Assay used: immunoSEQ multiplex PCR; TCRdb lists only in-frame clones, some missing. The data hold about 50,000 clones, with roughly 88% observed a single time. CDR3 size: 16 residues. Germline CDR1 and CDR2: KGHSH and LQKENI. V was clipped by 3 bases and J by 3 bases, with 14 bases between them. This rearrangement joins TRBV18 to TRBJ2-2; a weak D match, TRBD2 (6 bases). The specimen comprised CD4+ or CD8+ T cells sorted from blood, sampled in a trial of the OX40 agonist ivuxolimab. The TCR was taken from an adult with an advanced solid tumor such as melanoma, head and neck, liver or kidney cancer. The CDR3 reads CASSPLGGGDTGELFF. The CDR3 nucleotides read TGTGCCAGCTCACCTCTAGGAGGAGGGGACACCGGGGAGCTGTTTTTT.